This T cell receptor (beta chain) was found in a study of CD8 T cells in ankylosing spondylitis. Study findings and constraints: Disease-linked clones, CD8+, were relatively rare in peripheral blood. A TCR beta motif made of about eight highly homologous variants seemed typical of ankylosing spondylitis blood.

There are many counts of this clonotype. What it binds is unknown. A single record per CDR3 protein comes from TCRdb applying MiXCR to the 5' RACE reads. The profile covers some 220,000 distinct CDR3 sequences, with about 7.3% appearing a single time and around 14% taken by the ten largest. Trimming shortened V by 6 bases and J by 3 bases, and 15 bases separated the two germline ends. Germline assignment: CDR1 MDHEN and CDR2 SYDVKM. This CDR3 has 15 amino acids. The sample consisted of blood, either unsorted or a sorted T cell fraction (not recorded which). This rearrangement joins TRBV28 to TRBJ1-5; TRBD1 is a possible D gene (5 bases). This sequence originates from a male donor with ankylosing spondylitis. The chain's CDR3 is CASRLIEQVNQPQHF. CDR3 nucleotide sequence: TGTGCCAGCAGATTGATTGAACAGGTCAATCAGCCCCAGCATTTT.